This TCR beta chain was identified in a study of tissue T cells after allogeneic stem cell transplantation. Overall study findings and caveats: Across patients, clones rarely overlapped, yet motif clusters were shared tissue-specifically. Within patients, tissue anatomy strongly shaped TCR repertoire composition. Limitations included a small, clinically heterogeneous cohort and limited sampling depth.

Steroid-refractory graft-versus-host disease after allogeneic hematopoietic cell transplant qualified adults for prospective research-autopsy enrollment. Germline V gives CDR1 ENHRY, CDR2 SYGVKD. Trimming stripped 11 bases from V and 2 bases from J, with 12 bases between. CDR3 length equals 13 residues. As concerns this clone: Its target is unknown.

Sequencing was performed with immunoSEQ multiplex PCR; in TCRdb, only in-frame clones are kept and a portion is missing. The table lists several thousand clones, around 67% of them singletons, with less than 6.5% in the top ten. The TCR sequence derives from an older male patient with steroid-refractory graft-versus-host disease after an allogeneic stem cell transplant. The graft donor may account for some of the T cells. Sequencing used left colon tissue, obtained at autopsy. This chain links TRBV10-3 with TRBJ1-4; D not resolved. The CDR3 region is CAARSDTNEKLFF. Here the CDR3 DNA reads TGTGCCGCCAGGAGTGACACTAATGAAAAACTGTTTTTT.